The T cell receptor beta chain under discussion was sequenced for a study of T cell repertoires in cytomegalovirus infection. Note on this clonotype: Its antigen is unidentified.

MiXCR, applied by TCRdb to the reads, yields one record per CDR3 protein. The sample yields some 920,000 distinct CDR3 sequences, approximately 31% seen once. The CDR3 covers 13 residues. Trimming removed 6 bases from V and 8 bases from J, with 16 bases in between. Germline V lookup: CDR1 SNHLY, CDR2 FYNNEI. Here the sequenced sample was cultured CD8+ T cells from PBMCs, taken from culture after CMV antigen stimulation. J is TRBJ1-2 and V is TRBV2; tentatively, D is TRBD1 (6 bases). This TCR was sampled from a human donor in good health (CMV status not recorded). Some clones in this sample may be carry-over from other donors' samples. In DNA form, the CDR3 reads TGTGCCAGCAGAGGGGGGCGTCTGGAGGGCTACACCTTC. This gives the protein CASRGGRLEGYTF.